One sample yielded the 22 T cell receptor beta chains listed below, sequenced in a study of cytomegalovirus exposure and HLA in healthy donors. The PCR used 60 Vbeta and 13 Jbeta primers. The assay was immunoSEQ multiplex PCR, and TCRdb's table has in-frame clones only and misses some. Of fewer than 150,000 clones listed, approximately 80% are singletons. The source material was PBMCs. All receptors derive from a human donor in good health.

As regards this clone: This CDR3 is also generated by other DNA sequences in the sample. The rearrangement uses TRBV6-5 and TRBJ1-5, with a tentative D call TRBD1 (5 bases). CDR1 and CDR2 from the germline V gene are MNHEY and SVGAGI. V was pared by 7 bases and J by 4 bases, with 17 bases between. This CDR3 has 15 amino acids. DNA for the CDR3: TGTGCCAGCATGCCGGGGGGAAGGGGAAATCAGCCCCAGCATTTT. Residues: CASMPGGRGNQPQHF.

The rearrangement links TRBV6-1 to TRBJ2-1; D is undetermined. CDR3 length equals 13 residues. The germline V gene encodes CDR1 MNHNS and CDR2 SASEGT. V dropped 5 bases and J dropped 5 bases, with 10 bases sitting between them. In DNA, the CDR3 is TGTGCCAGCAGTAGAAGCTTTAACAATGAGCAGTTCTTC. The encoded protein is CASSRSFNNEQFF.

The chain is built from TRBV6-5 and TRBJ1-1; 8 bases align to TRBD1. J lost 1 base, V lost 2 bases, and 0 bases had no gene match. This CDR3 is 14 amino acids long. Germline V gives CDR1 MNHEY, CDR2 SVGAGI. This CDR3 is CASSYTGGNTEAFF. CDR3 coding DNA: TGTGCCAGCAGTTACACAGGGGGGAACACTGAAGCTTTCTTT.

J is TRBJ1-2 and V is TRBV10-1; D is ambiguous. The germline V gene encodes CDR1 WNHNN and CDR2 SYGVQD (reference sequence). The CDR3 runs 18 residues. Trimming left V 8 bases short and J 3 bases short, with 28 bases between. The CDR3 DNA reads TGCGCCAGCGAGCGTCAAGAAGACGGCTGGTTACATGACTATGGCTACACCTTC. Translation gives CASERQEDGWLHDYGYTF.

The rearrangement joins TRBV2 to TRBJ1-1; 8 positions agree with TRBD1. Germline CDR1 and CDR2: SNHLY and FYNNEI. V was clipped by 6 bases and J by 1 base; unmatched bases: 4. This CDR3 is 14 amino acids long. The CDR3 DNA reads TGTGCCAGCAGCTGGGACAGGCCGAACACTGAAGCTTTCTTT. Residues: CASSWDRPNTEAFF.

The chain carries TRBV27 and TRBJ2-7; tentatively, D is TRBD2 (6 bases). The CDR3 spans 13 residues. The germline V and J ends were trimmed by 1 base and 4 bases, with 8 bases remaining between them. Germline V gene lookup returns CDR1 MNHEY and CDR2 SMNVEV (reference sequence). CDR3 region: CASSLYRGYEQYF. The CDR3 DNA is TGTGCCAGCAGTTTATATCGGGGGTACGAGCAGTACTTC.

A note on this clone: The junction departs from germline at one end; a sequencing error may be responsible. The rearrangement joins TRBV4-2 to TRBJ1-6, with D possibly matching TRBD1 (5 bases). Germline CDR1 reads LGHNA; CDR2 reads YNFKEQ. This CDR3 contains 16 residues. CDR3 DNA: TGTGCCAACAGCCCACCCTCGAGTAGGGGCTATTCACCCCTCCACTTT. This encodes CANSPPSSRGYSPLHF.

The chain has TRBV28 and TRBJ2-7, with 9 positions matching TRBD1. Germline CDR1 reads MDHEN; CDR2 reads SYDVKM. Trimming removed 7 bases from V and 5 bases from J; junction bases left unmatched: 9. The CDR3 totals 14 residues. CDR3 sequence reads: CASNSPGQGHEQYF. In DNA, the CDR3 is TGTGCCAGCAACTCCCCGGGACAGGGACACGAGCAGTACTTC. Variable domain in full (rest from reference TRBV28 and TRBJ2-7): DVKVTQSSRYLVKRTGEKVFLECVQDMDHENMFWYRQDPGLGLRLIYFSYDVKMKEKGDIPEGYSVSREKKERFSLILESASTNQTSMYLCASNSPGQGHEQYFGPGTRLTVT.

This chain connects TRBV28 to TRBJ1-3; 7 bases are shared with TRBD1. Germline V CDR1 and CDR2: MDHEN, SYDVKM. Germline trimming cut 5 bases from V and 10 bases from J; bases unmatched to any gene: 8. The CDR3 is 13 amino acids. CDR3 region: CASSMTGIGTIYF. In DNA form, the CDR3 reads TGTGCCAGCAGTATGACAGGGATAGGAACCATATATTTT.

This chain joins TRBV10-3 and TRBJ1-1, with TRBD1 matching over 7 bases. The CDR3 extends over 13 amino acids. The V gene end was trimmed by 5 bases and the J gene end by 4 bases; junction bases not matched to a gene: 4. Germline V gene data show CDR1 as ENHRY and CDR2 as SYGVKD. CDR3 sequence: CAISTGAGTEAFF. DNA for the CDR3: TGTGCCATCAGTACAGGGGCCGGCACTGAAGCTTTCTTT.

CDR3 coding DNA: TGTGCCAGCAGCCATGGCGGGAGGGGGGTAAATGAGCAGTTCTTC. Translating gives CASSHGGRGVNEQFF. The chain has TRBV4-2 and TRBJ2-1, with 9 positions matching TRBD2. Trimming at V came to 3 bases and at J to 7 bases, leaving 7 bases not matched to a gene. Per germline, CDR1 LGHNA and CDR2 YNFKEQ. The CDR3 totals 15 residues.

This chain connects TRBV5-1 to TRBJ1-5, with unresolved D. CDR3 length: 14 amino acids. Germline CDR1 reads SGHRS; CDR2 reads YFSETQ. V was trimmed by 0 bases and J by 7 bases, leaving 11 bases between them. The CDR3 region has the DNA TGCGCCAGCAGCTTGGCCGGGGAGCGGCAGCCCCAGCATTTT. Translating it yields CASSLAGERQPQHF.

The genes are TRBV6-1 and TRBJ1-4; perhaps TRBD1 as D (6 bases). Germline V lookup: CDR1 MNHNS, CDR2 SASEGT. The CDR3 has 18 residues. The germline V and J ends were trimmed by 0 bases and 8 bases, with 22 bases remaining between them. DNA for the CDR3: TGTGCCAGCAGTGAAGCGCTCCCGGGGGGCGCCTCGGGGGAAAAACTGTTTTTT. The encoded protein is CASSEALPGGASGEKLFF.

CDR3 DNA sequence: TGTGCCAGGGGAGCGGTAGATACGCAGTATTTT. Protein product: CARGAVDTQYF. The chain employs TRBV19 and TRBJ2-3; a possible D gene is TRBD2 (5 bases). Trimming pared 9 bases from V and 5 bases from J, leaving 9 bases between. Germline CDR1 and CDR2: LNHDA and SQIVND (reference sequence). This CDR3 is built from 11 residues.

This chain joins TRBV28 and TRBJ1-5; 8 bases line up with TRBD1. Germline CDR1 and CDR2: MDHEN and SYDVKM. The CDR3 is 15 amino acids. With V trimmed by 7 bases and J by 3 bases, 8 bases remained unmatched. The CDR3 DNA reads TGTGCCAGCAAGGAGACAGGGGCCACCAATCAGCCCCAGCATTTT. It yields the protein CASKETGATNQPQHF.

This chain joins TRBV5-1 and TRBJ2-2, with D possibly being TRBD1 (5 bases). V gave up 4 bases and J gave up 0 bases, with 10 bases separating them. Germline CDR1 and CDR2: SGHRS and YFSETQ. The CDR3 is 15 residues long. CDR3 region: CASSLDTSNTGELFF. CDR3 bases: TGCGCCAGCAGCCTGGACACGTCGAACACCGGGGAGCTGTTTTTT.

The chain links TRBV28 to TRBJ2-7; D might be TRBD2 (5 bases). The CDR3 extends over 15 amino acids. CDR1 is MDHEN and CDR2 is SYDVKM in the germline V gene. Trimming shortened V by 6 bases and J by 2 bases, and 17 bases separated the two germline ends. The CDR3: CASRDLRVLTYEQYF. CDR3 bases: TGTGCCAGCAGAGACCTGCGGGTGTTAACCTACGAGCAGTACTTC. The full variable domain, with the rest looked up from reference TRBV28 and TRBJ2-7, is DVKVTQSSRYLVKRTGEKVFLECVQDMDHENMFWYRQDPGLGLRLIYFSYDVKMKEKGDIPEGYSVSREKKERFSLILESASTNQTSMYLCASRDLRVLTYEQYFGPGTRLTVT.

The chain is built from TRBV6-1 and TRBJ1-2; 7 nucleotides align to TRBD1. Per the germline V gene, CDR1 is MNHNS and CDR2 is SASEGT. The CDR3 totals 13 residues. With V trimmed by 2 bases and J by 6 bases, 3 bases remained unmatched. CDR3 bases: TGTGCCAGCAGTGAATGGACAGGCGATGGCTACACCTTC. Amino acid sequence: CASSEWTGDGYTF.

This chain connects TRBV27 to TRBJ2-7; D uncertain. The germline V gene encodes CDR1 MNHEY and CDR2 SMNVEV (reference sequence). Trimming cost V 6 bases and J 0 bases, with 15 bases left between them. The CDR3 consists of 15 residues. CDR3: CASSRVKISSYEQYF. The CDR3 bases are TGTGCCAGCAGCCGAGTCAAGATAAGCTCCTACGAGCAGTACTTC.

The chain uses TRBV11-2 and TRBJ2-2, with 8 bases that match TRBD2. Germline CDR1 is SGHAT and CDR2 is FQNNGV. V shed 5 bases, J shed 8 bases, and the junction held 10 bases outside the gene matches. The CDR3 is made up of 15 amino acids. The CDR3 here is CASSPGTSVRGELFF. The CDR3 region has the DNA TGTGCCAGCAGCCCGGGGACTAGTGTGAGAGGGGAGCTGTTTTTT.

This chain links TRBV13 with TRBJ1-2, with D tentatively TRBD1 (6 bases). CDR1 is PRHDT, CDR2 FYEKMQ, per germline (reference sequence). V was clipped by 5 bases and J by 0 bases, with 13 bases between them. CDR3 length: 15 residues. CDR3 loop: CASSRGASTNYGYTF. Written as DNA, the CDR3 is TGTGCCAGCAGCCGGGGGGCCAGTACTAACTATGGCTACACCTTC.

This chain connects TRBV19 to TRBJ1-6; D is possibly TRBD1 (6 bases). Germline V gives CDR1 LNHDA, CDR2 SQIVND (reference sequence). The CDR3 runs 17 residues. With 10 bases removed from V and 2 bases from J, the gap between germline ends came to 21 bases. The chain's CDR3 is CATTSTWGGAYNSPLHF. The CDR3, as DNA: TGTGCCACTACGTCAACTTGGGGGGGCGCCTATAATTCACCCCTCCACTTT.